This entry lists 11 T cell receptor beta chains sequenced from one sample in a study of OX40 agonist ivuxolimab in advanced cancers. The assay was immunoSEQ multiplex PCR, and TCRdb's table has in-frame clones only and misses some. The profile shows over 100,000 clones, 90% of them singletons. Sequenced here: CD4+ or CD8+ T cells sorted from blood, sampled in a trial of the OX40 agonist ivuxolimab. These receptors were collected from an adult with an advanced solid tumor such as melanoma, head and neck, liver or kidney cancer.

The J gene is TRBJ1-5, the V gene TRBV19, with D possibly TRBD1 on 6 matching bases. The CDR3 length is 15 residues. Trimming stripped 2 bases from V and 5 bases from J, with 13 bases between. Germline loops: CDR1 LNHDA, CDR2 SQIVND (reference sequence). This chain's CDR3 is CASSIRGGTYQPQHF. The CDR3 DNA is TGTGCCAGTAGTATAAGGGGGGGGACTTATCAGCCCCAGCATTTT.

This sequence joins TRBV6-6 and TRBJ1-1, with D unresolved. This CDR3 is built from 14 residues. CDR1 is MNHNY, CDR2 SVGAGI, per germline (reference sequence). V lost 2 bases, J lost 0 bases, and 7 bases lay in between. The DNA of the CDR3 is TGTGCCAGCAGTTACGTCGCAGTGAACACTGAAGCTTTCTTT. Its protein is CASSYVAVNTEAFF.

In this sample, this clone turned up a few times. The chain joins TRBV2 to TRBJ1-5; D not resolved. This CDR3 is 14 amino acids long. Germline V gene lookup returns CDR1 SNHLY and CDR2 FYNNEI. V was clipped by 7 bases and J by 0 bases, with 10 bases between them. The CDR3 spells CASNGVYSNQPQHF. The CDR3 DNA reads as TGTGCCAGCAATGGGGTTTATAGCAATCAGCCCCAGCATTTT.

V and J are TRBV28 and TRBJ1-3, with TRBD1 identical over 8 bases. Germline lookup yields CDR1 MDHEN and CDR2 SYDVKM. V shed 6 bases, J shed 2 bases, and the junction held 12 bases outside the gene matches. CDR3 length: 17 residues. The CDR3 loop is CASSLSSDRATGNTIYF. The CDR3 nucleotides are TGTGCCAGCAGCCTAAGCTCGGACAGGGCGACTGGAAACACCATATATTTT.

The chain combines TRBV5-1 with TRBJ1-3, with a weak D call TRBD1 (5 bases). The length of the CDR3 is 14 residues. The germline gives CDR1 SGHRS, CDR2 YFSETQ. Trimming left V 6 bases short and J 2 bases short, with 12 bases between. This chain's CDR3 is CASKEGTAGNTIYF. The CDR3 bases are TGCGCCAGCAAGGAGGGGACGGCTGGAAACACCATATATTTT.

The chain joins TRBV20-1 to TRBJ2-1; D gene ambiguous. This CDR3 is 11 amino acids long. Germline assignment: CDR1 DFQATT and CDR2 SNEGSKA (reference sequence). V lost 1 base to trimming and J lost 13 bases, with 11 bases between them. This CDR3 is CSARGLSIQFF. The CDR3 bases are TGCAGTGCTAGAGGGTTGTCAATCCAGTTCTTC.

The rearrangement links TRBV6-6 to TRBJ2-5, with TRBD2 identical over 7 bases. J gave up 2 bases and V 7 bases, and 7 bases lay outside the gene matches. Germline V gene data show CDR1 as MNHNY and CDR2 as SVGAGI (reference sequence). The CDR3 contains 14 residues. The CDR3 here is CASTYRGEQETQYF. The CDR3, as DNA: TGTGCCAGCACCTACCGGGGGGAGCAAGAGACCCAGTACTTC.

This chain links TRBV6-5 with TRBJ1-2; a possible D gene is TRBD1 (6 bases). V lost 5 bases and J lost 4, with 17 bases in between. The CDR3 runs to 15 residues. CDR1 is MNHEY and CDR2 is SVGAGI in the germline V gene. The CDR3 coding sequence is TGTGCCAGCAGTCAGGGACCCGAGGGGGGCTATGGCTACACCTTC. The encoded protein is CASSQGPEGGYGYTF.

The chain employs TRBV6-6 and TRBJ1-1; no firm D call. The V gene lost 6 bases and the J gene lost 1 base, with 9 bases spanning the gap. Germline V gene lookup returns CDR1 MNHNY and CDR2 SVGAGI (reference sequence). This CDR3 contains 13 residues. The CDR3 sequence: CASSGNANTEAFF. The CDR3 nucleotides are TGTGCCAGCAGCGGGAACGCGAACACTGAAGCTTTCTTT.

This sequence joins TRBV28 and TRBJ2-3; the D gene is possibly TRBD2 (6 bases). This CDR3 has 16 residues. The germline CDR1 and CDR2 sequences are MDHEN and SYDVKM. Trimming left V 5 bases short and J 0 bases short, with 15 bases between. In DNA form, the CDR3 reads TGTGCCAGCAGTCCCCCTTACGGGACTAGCACAGATACGCAGTATTTT. Protein sequence: CASSPPYGTSTDTQYF.

This CDR3 reads CASSRSTGQETQYF. The CDR3 bases are TGTGCCAGCAGCCGTTCTACAGGGCAAGAGACCCAGTACTTC. The chain is built from TRBV7-8 and TRBJ2-5; maybe TRBD1 (6 bases). Trimming pared 5 bases from V and 2 bases from J, leaving 12 bases between. Germline CDR1 reads SGHVS; CDR2 reads FQNEAQ. The CDR3 contains 14 residues. The entire variable domain, with the rest obtained from reference TRBV7-8 and TRBJ2-5, is as follows: GAGVSQSPRYKVAKRGQDVALRCDPISGHVSLFWYQQALGQGPEFLTYFQNEAQLDKSGLPSDRFFAERPEGSVSTLKIQRTQQEDSAVYLCASSRSTGQETQYFGPGTRLLVL.